A selection of T cell receptor beta chains follows, all from one sample in a study. Sequencing was performed with immunoSEQ multiplex PCR; in TCRdb, only in-frame clones are kept and a portion is missing. Here the sample spans some 48,000 clones, 80% to 95% being singletons. The sample consisted of PBMCs. These TCRs come from a man aged 35 to 55 with rheumatoid arthritis. The CDR3 runs from the conserved cysteine through the conserved F or W. A D gene is named only where the DNA matches it firmly. The size entry is marked missing in some rows and otherwise reads once, few, many or a size class.

abundance	j_gene	v_gene	d_gene	CDR3nt	CDR3aa
NA	TRBJ2-2	TRBV21-1	NA	TGTGCCAGCAGCAAGGGACGGAGTCGGAGAAGGGGGGAGCTGTTTTTT	CASSKGRSRRRGELFF
NA	TRBJ2-2	TRBV5-6	NA	TGTGCCAGCAGCTTGGGACAGGAATCGAACACCGGGGAGCTGTTTTTT	CASSLGQESNTGELFF
NA	TRBJ1-1	TRBV7-8	NA	TGTGCCAGCAGCTTATCTGAGGGGCTGAACACTGAAGCTTTCTTT	CASSLSEGLNTEAFF
NA	TRBJ2-7	TRBV11-3	NA	TGTGCCAGCAGCTTAGTAAGTCGGGGCATCTCGAGCTCCTACGAGCAGTACTTC	CASSLVSRGISSSYEQYF
NA	TRBJ2-7	TRBV2	TRBD1	TGTGCCAGCACCCGGACAGGGGGCGGCGAGCAGTACTTC	CASTRTGGGEQYF
few	TRBJ1-2	TRBV7-2	NA	TGTGCCAGCAGCTTAGAGCGGGGACCCGGGAGTGGCTACACCTTC	CASSLERGPGSGYTF
NA	TRBJ2-1	TRBV7-6	NA	TGTGCCAGCAGCCGGGGGTACAATGAGCAGTTCTTC	CASSRGYNEQFF
NA	TRBJ2-3	TRBV29-1	NA	TGCAGCGTTGAAGTCCCGCGGGGGCGCACAGATACGCAGTATTTT	CSVEVPRGRTDTQYF
NA	TRBJ1-2	TRBV28	NA	TGTGCCAGCAGTTTATCTCGTCCTCTAAACTCGCGGGGCTATGGCTACACCTTC	CASSLSRPLNSRGYGYTF
NA	TRBJ2-1	TRBV9	NA	TGTGCCAGCAGCGTAGGGGGGTTTGGCAATGAGCAGTTCTTC	CASSVGGFGNEQFF
NA	TRBJ1-5	TRBV19	NA	TGTGCCAGTAGTATAACCGATGGGTGGAGCAATCAGCCCCAGCATTTT	CASSITDGWSNQPQHF
NA	TRBJ2-4	TRBV18	NA	TGTGCCACCTCCCGGGACGCCAAAAACATTCAGTACTTC	CATSRDAKNIQYF
once	TRBJ2-7	TRBV6-5	TRBD2	TGTGCCAGCAGTCCAGGACTAGCGGCTACCTACGAGCAGTACTTC	CASSPGLAATYEQYF
NA	TRBJ2-2	TRBV6-5	NA	TGTGCCAGCACCAGGCAGAACACCGGGGAGCTGTTTTTT	CASTRQNTGELFF
NA	TRBJ2-5	TRBV5-5	NA	TGTGCCAGCAGCTTGGTACGCCGTCAAGAGACCCAGTACTTC	CASSLVRRQETQYF
NA	TRBJ1-5	TRBV16	NA	TGTGCCAGCAGCCAATCAAAGGAGAACCAGCCCCAGCATTTT	CASSQSKENQPQHF
NA	TRBJ2-6	TRBV19	TRBD2	TGTGCCAGTAGCCTTTGGACTCTAGCGGGAGGGAAAGGGGCCAACGTCCTGACTTTC	CASSLWTLAGGKGANVLTF
NA	TRBJ2-5	TRBV5-1	TRBD1	TGCGCCAGCAGCCTGGGACAGGGTTGGGAGACCCAGTACTTC	CASSLGQGWETQYF
NA	TRBJ1-3	TRBV6-5	TRBD1	TGTGCCAGCAGTTACACAGACAGGGTCGGAAACACCATATATTTT	CASSYTDRVGNTIYF
once	TRBJ1-1	TRBV30	NA	TGTGCCTGGAGTGTAGGCCGGCCTAACACTGAAGCTTTCTTT	CAWSVGRPNTEAFF
once	TRBJ2-7	TRBV30	NA	TGTGCCTGGAGTGGTAAGGCAGGGTCTTTTTACGAGCAGTACTTC	CAWSGKAGSFYEQYF
NA	TRBJ1-2	TRBV6-4	TRBD1	TGTGCCAGCAGTGACGGGACAGGAGATGGCTACACCTTC	CASSDGTGDGYTF
NA	TRBJ2-7	TRBV25-1	NA	TGTGCCAGCAGTACGCGAGCGGCAAGCGGCTACGAGCAGTACTTC	CASSTRAASGYEQYF
NA	TRBJ1-6	TRBV19	NA	TGTGCCAGTAGTATAAGCCTTACAAGCAATTCACCCCTCCACTTT	CASSISLTSNSPLHF
NA	TRBJ2-6	TRBV4-1	NA	TGCGCCAGCAGTTGGGGGAATACTAACTCTGGGGCCAACGTCCTGACTTTC	CASSWGNTNSGANVLTF
few	TRBJ2-5	TRBV3-1/TRBV3-2	NA	TGTGCCAGCAGCTTTCAATTGGGCTCGGGAGAGACCCAGTACTTC	CASSFQLGSGETQYF
NA	TRBJ2-3	TRBV27	TRBD2	TGTGCCAGCAGTTCTAGCGGGGGGGCTTTCGGCACAGATACGCAGTATTTT	CASSSSGGAFGTDTQYF
once	TRBJ1-2	TRBV28	NA	TGTGCCAGCAGTGCGGGGGGGCGAGGCTACACCTTC	CASSAGGRGYTF